Listed here is a single TCR beta chain. The antigen is unknown. Germline and junction disagree at one end, which may indicate a read error. Germline V gene lookup returns CDR1 SGHAT and CDR2 FQNNGV. The CDR3 runs 15 residues. Total RNA (approximately 0.5 ug) served as template for TCR beta cDNA synthesis primed by a constant-region primer. It was through three nested multiplex PCR rounds of slightly modified ARM-PCR that TCR beta libraries arose. The first two PCR rounds, roughly 9 cycles each, used TRBV1-TRBV30 forward primers and a C-beta reverse primer. Each CDR3 protein gets one entry after TCRdb re-called the multiplex PCR reads with MiXCR. This repertoire shows roughly 120,000 distinct CDR3 sequences, 55% to 65% found once; its top ten account for around 8.5%. It was from 20-30 mg of unsorted bulk tissue that RNA and DNA were co-extracted. This entry is derived from a study of tumor-infiltrating lymphocytes in primary liver carcinoma. The overall study: The study included patients who were men and women aged 30 to 69 years. Productive TCRbeta read yields ran from roughly 4 to 7.5 million per sample and were similar between tissues. Whole-study results and caveats: Tumor-blood pairs (like tumor-adjacent pairs) overlapped less than tumor region pairs did.

The chain uses TRBV11-2 and TRBJ2-1, with 7 bases identical to TRBD2. The sequenced material came from liver tumor tissue from sampling region 1. Subset of the sample: tumor region T1, superior pole. The TCR comes from a woman in her sixties with primary liver carcinoma and hepatitis B virus infection. The CDR3 bases are TGTGCCAGAAGCTTAGAGTCTAGCGGAGACAATGAGCGGTTCTTC. Residues: CARSLESSGDNERFF.